A single T cell receptor beta chain is shown here with its context. This specimen belongs to a study of blood T cell repertoires in COVID-19. Whole-study context: Collection of acute and convalescent COVID-19 samples took place in the United States, Italy and Spain. PBMCs, B-cell-depleted T cells, or T cells provided the cDNA or gDNA that made up the material.

Germline CDR1 is SGHAT and CDR2 is FQNNGV. CDR3 length: 14 amino acids. V lost 6 bases and J lost 5; bases outside the gene matches: 4. Individuals aged roughly 18 to 90 years were recruited from about two dozen US areas. The study assigned cohorts using participant-reported clinical history. TCRdb's copy holds only in-frame clones and misses some; the assay was immunoSEQ multiplex PCR. The sample has under 150,000 clones; around 84% are singletons. V usage is TRBV11-2 and J usage is TRBJ1-1, with TRBD1 identical over 12 bases. Sequencing was performed on PBMCs or T cells enriched from blood (not recorded which). This TCR derives from a man in his forties with acute COVID-19. The CDR3 sequence: CASRRGQGATEAFF. In nucleotides, the CDR3 is TGTGCCAGCAGGAGGGGACAGGGGGCGACTGAAGCTTTCTTT.